The present entry profiles one T cell receptor (beta chain) with its context. Antigen: not known. The sample originates from a study of T cell repertoires in cytomegalovirus infection. On the study more broadly: In public TCR beta signatures, there were indications of both CMV infection and matching HLA type.

V lost 6 bases, J lost 2 bases, and 14 bases lay in between. CDR3 length: 14 residues. Germline V gives CDR1 MNHEY, CDR2 SMNVEV (reference sequence). TCRdb ran MiXCR on the reads and lists one entry per CDR3 protein. In the table there are roughly 500,000 distinct CDR3 sequences, 25% to 35% of which are singletons. The receptor's source is a human donor in good health (CMV status not recorded). Some clones in this sample may be carry-over from other donors' samples. Material: cultured PBMCs, obtained from culture after CMV antigen stimulation. V usage is TRBV27 and J usage is TRBJ2-7, with a weak D call TRBD1 (6 bases). The CDR3 nucleotides are TGTGCCAGCAGCCGCCTGGACAGAGCCTACGAGCAGTACTTC. As protein: CASSRLDRAYEQYF.